The rows below give T cell receptor beta chains drawn from one sample of a study of T cells in Graves' hyperthyroidism and ophthalmopathy. Each CDR3 protein gets one entry after TCRdb re-called the multiplex PCR reads with MiXCR. The sample lists some 580,000 distinct CDR3 sequences, about a sixth occurring once. The sequenced material came from blood. The receptors shown here come from a middle-aged woman with Graves' ophthalmopathy. The CDR3 runs from the conserved cysteine through the conserved F or W. Each record gives: J gene, V gene, D gene, clone size, CDR3 DNA, CDR3 protein. The D gene is left open where the match is weak. Size values are once, few and many counts, or a class for expanded clones, and some rows have none.

>TRBJ2-1|TRBV3-1|TRBD2|-
TGTGCCAGCAGCCAAGATCTACTAGCGGGAGTCCCTGAGCAGTTCTTC
CASSQDLLAGVPEQFF
>TRBJ1-1|TRBV5-1|TRBD1|many
TGCGCCAGCACTTTGGGACAGGGAGAAACTGAAGCTTTCTTT
CASTLGQGETEAFF
>TRBJ1-5|TRBV12-5|-|-
TGTGCTGGCGCCGACTGGGTAGGGCCCCAGCATTTT
CAGADWVGPQHF
>TRBJ2-1|TRBV7-8|-|many
TGTGCCAGCAGCCTTTTGGGTCCCCGCAAGTATGAGCAGTTCTTC
CASSLLGPRKYEQFF
>TRBJ1-2|TRBV20-1|-|many
TGCAGCGTTGGAAATGCTAACTATGGCTACACCTTC
CSVGNANYGYTF
>TRBJ1-2|TRBV12-3/TRBV12-4|-|many
TGTGCCAGCAGTTCTTGGGGGCGAGGTCAATTTTCGGGCTACACCTTC
CASSSWGRGQFSGYTF
>TRBJ2-5|TRBV7-9|TRBD1|-
TGTGCCAGCAGCTGGGGACAGGGAAGAGAGACCCAGTACTTC
CASSWGQGRETQYF
>TRBJ1-3|TRBV15|TRBD1|few
TGTGCCACCAGCAGAGATCGGGGAACAGGGGAAAACACCATATATTTT
CATSRDRGTGENTIYF
>TRBJ2-1|TRBV6-1|TRBD2|few
TGTGCCAGCAGTCCAGGGACTAGCGGGAGCTCTATCAATGAGCAGTTCTTC
CASSPGTSGSSINEQFF
>TRBJ1-5|TRBV12-3/TRBV12-4|TRBD1|few
TGTGCCGGCAGTTTCACCCAGGGGGATCGCAATCAGCCCCAGCATTTT
CAGSFTQGDRNQPQHF